These 23 T cell receptor beta chains were all obtained from the same sample, sequenced in a study of shared clonotypes between healthy human individuals. The naive CD8 population came from CD45RO-negative cells selected for CCR7, without terminally differentiated effector memory CD45RA+ cells. Using immunoSEQ multiplex PCR, the repertoire was profiled, and TCRdb retains in-frame clones only, with some absent. The profile shows around 2.1 million clones, approximately 94% of them singletons. The sequenced material came from naive CD8+ T cells from PBMCs. Every receptor here comes from a man aged 18 to 29 in good health. Some clones in this sample may be carry-over from other donors' samples.

The V gene is TRBV10-3, the J gene TRBJ2-7; D not certain. Germline V gives CDR1 ENHRY, CDR2 SYGVKD. The CDR3 length is 11 residues. With 9 bases removed from V and 4 bases from J, the gap between germline ends came to 10 bases. The CDR3 loop is CAISWGYEQYF. Here the CDR3 DNA reads TGTGCCATTAGTTGGGGTTACGAGCAGTACTTC.

V gene TRBV5-6 combines with J gene TRBJ2-2; 9 bases agree with TRBD2. The germline CDR1 and CDR2 sequences are SGHDT and YYEEEE. V lost 1 base and J lost 7; bases outside the gene matches: 8. This CDR3 has 16 amino acids. The CDR3 nucleotides read TGTGCCAGCAGCTTGATTCCTAGCGGGACCGACGGGGAGCTGTTTTTT. As protein: CASSLIPSGTDGELFF.

The chain recombines TRBV4-1 with TRBJ1-5, with D perhaps matching TRBD1 (5 bases). The germline V and J ends were trimmed by 4 bases and 4 bases, with 14 bases remaining between them. The CDR3 spans 15 residues. The V gene's germline CDR1 is MGHRA and CDR2 YSYEKL. The DNA for the CDR3 is TGCGCCAGCAGCCGTGGTACGGGGGGAAATCAGCCCCAGCATTTT. As protein: CASSRGTGGNQPQHF.

This clone came up once. This chain uses TRBV6-5 with TRBJ2-1, with 8 bases matching TRBD2. V trimming: 8 bases; J trimming: 3 bases; junction bases outside the gene matches: 9. The CDR3 contains 15 residues. CDR1 is MNHEY and CDR2 is SVGAGI in the germline V gene. CDR3 amino acids: CASRIGSGSYNEQFF. Here the CDR3 DNA reads TGTGCCAGCCGGATCGGGAGCGGGAGCTACAATGAGCAGTTCTTC.

For this clone: The sample carries other DNA sequences with the same CDR3. The V call is TRBV6-5, the J call TRBJ1-2; D unresolved. CDR3 size: 14 residues. The V end was cut by 0 bases, the J end by 2 bases, with 7 bases between. CDR1 MNHEY and CDR2 SVGAGI come from the germline V gene. The CDR3 region is CASSYSEGNYGYTF. For the CDR3, the DNA is TGTGCCAGCAGTTACTCGGAGGGAAACTATGGCTACACCTTC.

This clone was seen just once. This chain connects TRBV14 to TRBJ1-2; D gene unclear. Trimming removed 0 bases from V and 11 bases from J, with 10 bases in between. The CDR3 runs to 12 residues. From germline, CDR1 is SGHDN and CDR2 FVKESK. This chain's CDR3 is CASSQDRHLYTF. The DNA for the CDR3 is TGTGCCAGCAGCCAAGATCGCCATCTTTACACCTTC.

This chain's CDR3 is CASSLRGTQETQYF. The CDR3 DNA sequence: TGTGCCAGCAGTTTAAGAGGTACCCAAGAGACCCAGTACTTC. The rearrangement links TRBV28 to TRBJ2-5; D uncertain. The CDR3 is made up of 14 amino acids. Trimming pared 2 bases from V and 1 base from J, leaving 8 bases between. The V gene's germline CDR1 is MDHEN and CDR2 SYDVKM.

CDR3 amino acids: CAWSLGQTNWGSTDTQYF. The CDR3 DNA sequence: TGTGCCTGGAGTCTTGGGCAAACGAATTGGGGCAGCACAGATACGCAGTATTTT. The J gene is TRBJ2-3, the V gene TRBV30; maybe TRBD1 (5 bases). The CDR3 has 18 residues. From germline, CDR1 is GTSNPN and CDR2 SVGIG (reference sequence). Between the trimmed V and J ends, which lost 2 bases and 0 bases, there was a span of 21 bases.

The chain uses TRBV6-1 and TRBJ2-7; TRBD2 aligns across 8 bases. Germline V gene data show CDR1 as MNHNS and CDR2 as SASEGT. There are 12 residues in the CDR3. With V trimmed by 8 bases and J by 5 bases, 5 bases remained unmatched. This chain's CDR3 is CASSWTSHEQYF. CDR3 bases: TGTGCCAGCTCCTGGACTAGCCACGAGCAGTACTTC.

The V and J genes are TRBV5-1 and TRBJ1-5; 8 bases line up with TRBD1. Per germline, CDR1 SGHRS and CDR2 YFSETQ. Trimming took 1 base from V and 2 from J; bases not matched to a gene: 17. CDR3 length equals 20 residues. CDR3 coding DNA: TGCGCCAGCAGCTTGTTATCCTGGGACAGGCATGGTGGTGGCAATCAGCCCCAGCATTTT. This codes for CASSLLSWDRHGGGNQPQHF.

This chain connects TRBV30 to TRBJ2-3; D gene uncertain. Germline V gene lookup returns CDR1 GTSNPN and CDR2 SVGIG (reference sequence). Between the trimmed V and J ends, which lost 0 bases and 1 base, there was a span of 14 bases. CDR3 size: 16 residues. CDR3 sequence reads: CAWSVLMRLGTDTQYF. The CDR3 bases are TGTGCCTGGAGTGTACTAATGAGGCTTGGCACAGATACGCAGTATTTT.

V usage is TRBV5-1 and J usage is TRBJ2-1; D possibly corresponds to TRBD2 (6 bases). CDR3 length: 14 amino acids. The germline gives CDR1 SGHRS, CDR2 YFSETQ. V was cut by 5 bases and J by 3 bases, with 12 bases left in between. Here the CDR3 reads CASRGGTDYNEQFF. The CDR3 DNA reads TGCGCCAGCAGGGGCGGGACGGACTACAATGAGCAGTTCTTC.

CDR3 region: CASIGAGNTEAFF. As DNA, the CDR3 is TGTGCCAGCATAGGGGCGGGGAACACTGAAGCTTTCTTT. This sequence joins TRBV5-6 and TRBJ1-1; D is perhaps TRBD1 (5 bases). Germline lookup yields CDR1 SGHDT and CDR2 YYEEEE. The CDR3 runs to 13 residues. The ends were cut back, 6 bases at V and 1 base at J, with 10 bases in the middle.

J is TRBJ2-7 and V is TRBV29-1; TRBD1 might be the D (7 bases). Trimming shortened V by 1 base and J by 6 bases, and 13 bases separated the two germline ends. This CDR3 comprises 13 residues. CDR1 SQVTM and CDR2 ANQGSEA come from the germline V gene. In DNA form, the CDR3 reads TGCAGCGTTGAAGCGGCAGGGGGAGGCGAGCAGTACTTC. Protein sequence: CSVEAAGGGEQYF.

The J gene is TRBJ2-1, the V gene TRBV7-9; D gene ambiguous. Trimming shortened V by 5 bases and J by 6 bases, and 20 bases separated the two germline ends. The CDR3 totals 16 residues. CDR1 is SEHNR and CDR2 is FQNEAQ in the germline V gene (reference sequence). The CDR3 DNA sequence: TGTGCCAGCAGCCGTTTCCCTTCGGGCTTAACCAATGAGCAGTTCTTC. It codes for CASSRFPSGLTNEQFF. The full variable domain, rest sourced from reference TRBV7-9 and TRBJ2-1, is DTGVSQNPRHKITKRGQNVTFRCDPISEHNRLYWYRQTLGQGPEFLTYFQNEAQLEKSRLLSDRFSAERPKGSFSTLEIQRTEQGDSAMYLCASSRFPSGLTNEQFFGPGTRLTVL.

The J gene is TRBJ2-7, the V gene TRBV9, with TRBD2 matching over 7 bases. V lost 3 bases, J lost 2 bases, and 5 bases stayed unmatched. CDR1 SGDLS and CDR2 YYNGEE come from the germline V gene. The length of the CDR3 is 14 residues. This CDR3 reads CASSGAGLAYEQYF. The CDR3, as DNA: TGTGCCAGCAGCGGAGCGGGGCTTGCCTACGAGCAGTACTTC. The full variable domain, with the rest looked up from reference TRBV9 and TRBJ2-7, is DSGVTQTPKHLITATGQRVTLRCSPRSGDLSVYWYQQSLDQGLQFLIQYYNGEERAKGNILERFSAQQFPDLHSELNLSSLELGDSALYFCASSGAGLAYEQYFGPGTRLTVT.

Of note for this clone: A junction boundary mismatches the germline segment, possibly from a read error. J is TRBJ1-2 and V is TRBV7-9; D gene ambiguous. Germline V gene lookup returns CDR1 SEHNR and CDR2 FQNEAQ (reference sequence). The CDR3 runs 15 residues. For the CDR3, the DNA is TGTGCCAGCAGCCTAGCCCTGATAACCGAGGACGGCTACACCTTC. Amino acid sequence: CASSLALITEDGYTF.

V is TRBV6-5 and J is TRBJ2-1; TRBD2 matches 8 bases. V shed 2 bases, J shed 9 bases, and the junction held 9 bases outside the gene matches. The CDR3 spans 15 residues. CDR1 and CDR2 (germline): MNHEY, SVGAGI. The CDR3 sequence: CASSYPGTRGVEQFF. The DNA for the CDR3 is TGTGCCAGCAGTTACCCCGGGACTAGAGGGGTTGAGCAGTTCTTC.

This sequence joins TRBV6-5 and TRBJ2-1; the match to TRBD1 covers 7 bases. The junction had 10 bases not matched to a gene; V was cut back by 6 bases and J by 5 bases. Germline V gene lookup returns CDR1 MNHEY and CDR2 SVGAGI. This CDR3 region has 15 residues. The CDR3, as DNA: TGTGCCAGCAGCACGGGTACAGGGGTAAACAATGAGCAGTTCTTC. It is translated as CASSTGTGVNNEQFF.

This chain links TRBV7-8 with TRBJ1-4, with TRBD1 matching 10 bases. The CDR3 consists of 17 residues. Germline CDR1 is SGHVS and CDR2 is FQNEAQ. Trimming took 5 bases from V and 11 from J; bases not matched to a gene: 17. In DNA form, the CDR3 reads TGTGCCAGCAGCCAGGAGCCGAGACAGGGGGCCCCGGGGAAACTGTTTTTT. This codes for CASSQEPRQGAPGKLFF.

This clone was counted a few times. J is TRBJ1-4 and V is TRBV27; D ambiguous. The CDR3 has 13 amino acids. Germline V gives CDR1 MNHEY, CDR2 SMNVEV (reference sequence). V dropped 2 bases and J dropped 11 bases, with 12 bases sitting between them. Here the CDR3 reads CASSLLEGGKLFF. CDR3 nucleotides: TGTGCCAGCAGTTTACTGGAGGGTGGGAAACTGTTTTTT.

This chain links TRBV5-4 with TRBJ2-1; D is undetermined. V dropped 1 base and J dropped 5 bases, with 10 bases sitting between them. Germline loops: CDR1 SGHNT, CDR2 YYREEE (reference sequence). This CDR3 has 14 residues. CDR3: CASSLTRKDNEQFF. In nucleotides, the CDR3 is TGTGCCAGCAGCTTGACGAGGAAGGACAATGAGCAGTTCTTC.

The chain combines TRBV27 with TRBJ1-5; D uncertain. Germline V gene sequence: CDR1 MNHEY, CDR2 SMNVEV (reference sequence). The CDR3 has 16 residues. Deletions cut 5 bases from V and 1 base from J, with 15 bases between. The CDR3 sequence: CASSVGVPYSNQPQHF. CDR3 DNA sequence: TGTGCCAGCAGTGTTGGGGTGCCGTACAGCAATCAGCCCCAGCATTTT.